These 24 T cell receptor beta chains came from one sample sequenced in a study of breast tumors, draining lymph nodes, adjacent tissues. In TCRdb, the multiplex PCR reads were re-called with MiXCR into one record per CDR3 protein. The data show nearly 110,000 distinct CDR3 sequences, around 30% seen once. Breast cancer patients provided tissue from their axillary draining lymph nodes. The sample comprised axillary lymph node tissue. The receptors were gathered from a female donor with breast cancer. Some clones in this sample may be carry-over from other donors' samples.

Concerning this clonotype: Possible read error: a much larger clone is one base away. J is TRBJ2-1 and V is TRBV6-1; D is possibly TRBD2 (6 bases). The length of the CDR3 is 16 residues. CDR1 is MNHNS, CDR2 SASEGT, per germline. V lost 5 bases and J lost 2, with 16 bases in between. Here the CDR3 reads CASSQRVAGTYNEQFF. The CDR3 DNA sequence: TGTGCCAGCAGTCAACGGGTCGCGGGGACCTACAATGAGCAGTTCTTC.

Many counts were recorded for this clonotype. This rearrangement joins TRBV12-3 or TRBV12-4 to TRBJ2-1; TRBD2 aligns across 13 bases. The CDR3 consists of 15 residues. The V segment lost 6 bases and the J segment 5 bases; nucleotides outside the gene matches: 4. CDR3 nucleotide sequence: TGTGCCAGCAGCCGACTAGCGGGAGGTGACAATGAGCAGTTCTTC. This translates into CASSRLAGGDNEQFF.

A few counts support this clonotype. This rearrangement joins TRBV6-2 or TRBV6-3 to TRBJ2-4; unclear D gene. CDR3 size: 14 residues. Germline V CDR1 and CDR2: MNHEY, SVGEGT. Trimming left V 5 bases short and J 0 bases short, with 8 bases between. CDR3 residues: CASSPTLAKNIQYF. The CDR3, as DNA: TGTGCCAGCAGTCCCACCCTAGCCAAAAACATTCAGTACTTC.

This clonotype showed up many times. This chain connects TRBV10-2 to TRBJ2-1, with 8 bases that match TRBD2. The CDR3 is 15 residues long. The germline V gene has CDR1 WSHSY and CDR2 SAAADI. J lost 0 bases, V lost 6 bases, and 4 bases had no gene match. CDR3 sequence (DNA): TGCGCCAGCAGAAAGCGGGAGAGCTCCTACAATGAGCAGTTCTTC. It yields the protein CASRKRESSYNEQFF.

The gene calls are TRBV27 and TRBJ1-4; D not resolved. Looked up from germline, CDR1 is MNHEY and CDR2 is SMNVEV (reference sequence). The CDR3 consists of 15 residues. Deletions cut 1 base from V and 6 bases from J, with 12 bases between. For the CDR3, the DNA is TGTGCCAGCAGTTTATGGGCAGGCTCCGATGAAAAACTGTTTTTT. Protein: CASSLWAGSDEKLFF.

The gene calls are TRBV28 and TRBJ1-5; 9 positions agree with TRBD1. The CDR3 is 14 residues long. Germline V lookup: CDR1 MDHEN, CDR2 SYDVKM. The DNA of the CDR3 is TGTGCTAGAGACGACAGGGGGGGGAATCAGCCCCAGCATTTT. Translated, it gives CARDDRGGNQPQHF.

The V gene is TRBV7-6, the J gene TRBJ1-5; D call uncertain. CDR3 length: 15 residues. The ends were cut back, 3 bases at V and 4 bases at J, with 13 bases in the middle. Per germline, CDR1 SGHVS and CDR2 FNYEAQ. The DNA of the CDR3 is TGTGCCAGCAGCTTTGGCCGGGGTGAGAATCAGCCCCAGCATTTT. It yields the protein CASSFGRGENQPQHF.

Points on this clonotype: A much larger clonotype is one base distant, so this may be a read error. The chain couples TRBV7-6 to TRBJ2-3, with 11 nucleotides matching TRBD2. CDR3 size: 17 residues. Germline V CDR1 and CDR2: SGHVS, FNYEAQ. CDR3 amino acids: CASSLLAGGLVTDPQYF. The CDR3 DNA is TGTGCCAGCAGCTTGTTAGCGGGAGGGCTGGTGACAGATCCGCAGTATTTT.

V gene TRBV5-8 combines with J gene TRBJ1-2; D not certain. The V end lost 4 bases, the J end lost 4 bases, and 14 bases lay between the germline ends. The germline V gene has CDR1 SGHTS and CDR2 YDEGEE. The length of the CDR3 is 14 residues. The CDR3 sequence is CASSRAGNSYGYTF. CDR3 nucleotides: TGTGCCAGCAGCAGAGCGGGCAACTCCTATGGCTACACCTTC.

This clonotype was counted only a few times. This chain links TRBV4-2 with TRBJ1-1; D remains ambiguous. Trimming removed 0 bases from V and 2 bases from J, with 7 bases in between. This CDR3 contains 14 residues. Germline lookup yields CDR1 LGHNA and CDR2 YNFKEQ. The CDR3 loop reads CASSQDSSNTEAFF. The CDR3 DNA is TGTGCCAGCAGCCAAGATTCAAGTAACACTGAAGCTTTCTTT.

This clonotype was detected ten times or more. J is TRBJ2-1 and V is TRBV24-1, with D perhaps TRBD2 (6 bases). The ends were cut back, 5 bases at V and 5 bases at J, with 12 bases in the middle. Germline values: CDR1 KGHDR, CDR2 SFDVKD. The CDR3 is 14 residues long. The CDR3 DNA is TGTGCCACCAGTGCTGCCGGGAGTGACAATGAGCAGTTCTTC. As protein: CATSAAGSDNEQFF.

This clonotype was counted ten times or more. The chain uses TRBV15 and TRBJ2-5; D could derive from TRBD1 or TRBD2 (5 bases each). This CDR3 contains 15 residues. V lost 1 base and J 5 bases, leaving 14 bases between the germline ends. The germline gives CDR1 LNHNV, CDR2 YYDKDF (reference sequence). This CDR3 reads CATSRAGTRYETQYF. As DNA, the CDR3 is TGTGCCACCAGCAGAGCGGGGACCCGTTACGAGACCCAGTACTTC.

This clonotype has at least ten counts. Being one base from a much bigger clone, this may be a read error. The CDR3 coding sequence is TGCGCCAGCGGCGTGACGGACAGCTATCATGGCTACACCTTC. Its protein is CASGVTDSYHGYTF. The rearrangement joins TRBV5-1 to TRBJ1-2; D perhaps matches TRBD1 (6 bases). The V gene lost 7 bases and the J gene lost 6 bases, with 19 bases spanning the gap. Per germline, CDR1 SGHRS and CDR2 YFSETQ. This CDR3 has 14 amino acids.

In this sample, this clonotype turned up many times. One end of the junction is discordant with germline, which a read error may explain. This rearrangement joins TRBV6-5 to TRBJ2-3, with a weak D call TRBD1 (6 bases). The CDR3 covers 17 residues. Per germline, CDR1 MNHEY and CDR2 SVGAGI. The CDR3 protein is CASTYSSEGEFTDTQYF. CDR3 DNA sequence: TGTGCCAGCACTTACTCCAGCGAGGGGGAGTTCACAGATACGCAGTATTTT.

This clonotype has ten or more counts. V and J are TRBV6-5 and TRBJ1-2; possible D gene TRBD1, 6 bases. Germline loops: CDR1 MNHEY, CDR2 SVGAGI. Trimming shortened V by 6 bases and J by 8 bases, and 16 bases separated the two germline ends. The CDR3 is 13 amino acids. The CDR3 nucleotides are TGTGCCAGCAGCGCGGGGGCAGTGGACGGCTACACCTTC. Encoded protein: CASSAGAVDGYTF.

This chain uses TRBV6-1 with TRBJ2-2; 7 nucleotides align to TRBD1. CDR3 size: 17 residues. The germline V gene has CDR1 MNHNS and CDR2 SASEGT. J was trimmed by 4 bases and V by 0 bases; bases with no gene match: 8. CDR3 DNA: TGTGCCAGCAGTGAAGCCTGGGGACAGATGGGCACCGGGGAGCTGTTTTTT. As protein: CASSEAWGQMGTGELFF.

About this clonotype itself: Compared with germline, one end of the junction differs, possibly owing to a read error. This chain connects TRBV9 to TRBJ2-6; 7 positions match TRBD2. Germline V lookup: CDR1 SGDLS, CDR2 YYNGEE. This CDR3 spans 11 amino acids. The CDR3 nucleotides read TGTGCCAGCAGCGTAGGGGATAGCGGGCGATTC. It specifies CASSVGDSGRF. The full variable domain, rest sourced from reference TRBV9 and TRBJ2-6, is DSGVTQTPKHLITATGQRVTLRCSPRSGDLSVYWYQQSLDQGLQFLIQYYNGEERAKGNILERFSAQQFPDLHSELNLSSLELGDSALYFCASSVGDSGRFGAGSRLTVL.

V is TRBV29-1 and J is TRBJ2-1; no clear D gene. From germline, CDR1 is SQVTM and CDR2 ANQGSEA. V was cut by 6 bases and J by 1 base, with 1 base left in between. This CDR3 region has 10 residues. In nucleotides, the CDR3 is TGCAGCGTATCCTACAATGAGCAGTTCTTC. Its translation is CSVSYNEQFF.

This clonotype was recorded a few times. The chain joins TRBV28 to TRBJ2-1; 7 nucleotides line up with TRBD2. The junction had 16 bases not matched to a gene; V was cut back by 5 bases and J by 15 bases. The CDR3 contains 14 residues. Germline CDR1 MDHEN, CDR2 SYDVKM. The CDR3 DNA reads TGTGCCAGCAGTCCCTCCTATACTAGCGTCGGAGTGTTCTTC. This translates into CASSPSYTSVGVFF. Together with reference TRBV28 and TRBJ2-1, the CDR3 gives the full variable domain: DVKVTQSSRYLVKRTGEKVFLECVQDMDHENMFWYRQDPGLGLRLIYFSYDVKMKEKGDIPEGYSVSREKKERFSLILESASTNQTSMYLCASSPSYTSVGVFFGPGTRLTVL.

This clonotype was seen many times. This chain links TRBV11-3 with TRBJ2-3; TRBD2 aligns across 7 bases. Per germline, CDR1 SGHNT and CDR2 YENEEA. The CDR3 has 15 amino acids. Trimming took 7 bases from V and 5 from J; bases not matched to a gene: 12. In DNA, the CDR3 is TGTGCCAGCATCCCGCGGGGGACCCCTCTAGATACGCAGTATTTT. Protein: CASIPRGTPLDTQYF.

The chain joins TRBV4-1 to TRBJ2-5; TRBD2 might be the D (6 bases). The CDR3 extends over 12 amino acids. Looked up from germline, CDR1 is MGHRA and CDR2 is YSYEKL. V lost 2 bases and J lost 13, with 14 bases in between. This chain's CDR3 is CASSQSKGGTYF. The CDR3 nucleotides read TGCGCCAGCAGCCAAAGTAAGGGAGGTACGTACTTC.

This clonotype came up once. Here the CDR3 omits its conserved ending phenylalanine or tryptophan, so a read error is the likely source. CDR3 loop: CASSLSGEYNEQFV. CDR3 DNA sequence: TGTGCCAGCAGTCTCTCGGGGGAGTACAATGAGCAGTTCGTC. This rearrangement joins TRBV27 to TRBJ2-1, with a possible D match to TRBD2 (6 bases). The CDR3 is 14 amino acids. The germline CDR1 and CDR2 sequences are MNHEY and SMNVEV (reference sequence). The V gene lost 5 bases and the J gene lost 4 bases, with 12 bases spanning the gap.

This clonotype was seen once. No conserved phenylalanine or tryptophan ends this CDR3, so it is likely a read error. This chain links TRBV9 with TRBJ1-6; D call uncertain. Germline V gene lookup returns CDR1 SGDLS and CDR2 YYNGEE. This CDR3 has 13 residues. The CDR3 region has the DNA TGTGCCAGCAGCGTAGCATCTAATTCACCTCTCCACTCT. It is translated as CASSVASNSPLHS.

With respect to this clonotype: Being one base from a much bigger clone, this may be a read error. Here the CDR3 omits its conserved ending phenylalanine or tryptophan, so a read error is the likely source. The genes are TRBV2 and TRBJ2-1, with unresolved D. Per germline, CDR1 SNHLY and CDR2 FYNNEI. CDR3 length equals 14 residues. Deletions cut 4 bases from V and 3 bases from J, with 10 bases between. The chain's CDR3 is CASSGIANYNEQFL. CDR3 in DNA: TGTGCCAGCAGTGGAATAGCCAACTACAATGAGCAGTTCCTC.